The next 25 T cell receptor beta chains were all read from a single sample in a study of blood T cell repertoires in COVID-19. This table comes from immunoSEQ multiplex PCR, and its TCRdb copy is limited to in-frame clones, with some not included. The profile shows under 110,000 clones, around 85% of them singletons. Sequenced sample: peripheral blood. Source of these receptors: a woman in her 70s with active or convalescent COVID-19.

This sequence joins TRBV27 and TRBJ1-2; D is possibly TRBD1 (6 bases). CDR1 MNHEY and CDR2 SMNVEV come from the germline V gene (reference sequence). V shed 3 bases and J shed 6 bases, with 17 bases lying between them. The length of the CDR3 is 15 residues. CDR3: CASSFNRADDNGYTF. CDR3 nucleotide sequence: TGTGCCAGCAGTTTTAACAGGGCGGACGACAATGGCTACACCTTC.

The rearrangement uses TRBV7-2 and TRBJ2-7; TRBD2 agrees at 10 bases. Germline V gene lookup returns CDR1 SGHTA and CDR2 FQGNSA. V shed 2 bases and J 6 bases; nucleotides not matched to a gene: 4. The CDR3 consists of 14 residues. CDR3 in DNA: TGTGCCAGCAGCTTACAGCGGGAGGGCCTCGAGCAGTACTTC. Its protein is CASSLQREGLEQYF.

The J gene is TRBJ2-7, the V gene TRBV5-4; D is undetermined. Germline V lookup: CDR1 SGHNT, CDR2 YYREEE (reference sequence). This CDR3 has 12 residues. The ends were cut back, 0 bases at V and 4 bases at J, with 5 bases in the middle. As DNA, the CDR3 is TGTGCCAGCAGCTTGGGCGCTTACGAGCAGTACTTC. This sequence encodes CASSLGAYEQYF.

CDR3 in DNA: TGTGCCAGCAGTGAAGCGCGTCGGGGTATCGGTGAAGCTTTCTTT. Its protein product is CASSEARRGIGEAFF. The V call is TRBV6-1, the J call TRBJ1-1, with no clear D. The CDR3 extends over 15 amino acids. The germline V gene encodes CDR1 MNHNS and CDR2 SASEGT. V was cut by 0 bases and J by 7 bases, with 15 bases left in between.

CDR3 amino acids: CASSQSVGGQPVNYGYTF. Written as DNA, the CDR3 is TGCGCCAGCAGCCAGTCCGTGGGGGGTCAGCCGGTTAACTATGGCTACACCTTC. The chain employs TRBV4-3 and TRBJ1-2; a weak D match, TRBD1 (5 bases). Trimming left V 3 bases short and J 1 base short, with 21 bases between. The CDR3 consists of 18 residues. Per the germline V gene, CDR1 is LGHNA and CDR2 is YSLEER.

The chain uses TRBV7-2 and TRBJ2-2, with 9 bases aligning to TRBD1. The trim removed 1 base at V and 5 bases at J, leaving 5 bases unmatched. This CDR3 spans 16 amino acids. Per the germline V gene, CDR1 is SGHTA and CDR2 is FQGNSA. CDR3 loop: CASSLVGTGTTGELFF. DNA of the CDR3: TGTGCCAGCAGCTTAGTAGGGACAGGGACGACCGGGGAGCTGTTTTTT.

The chain couples TRBV5-1 to TRBJ1-4, with D unclear. Germline CDR1 and CDR2: SGHRS and YFSETQ. The V end lost 4 bases, the J end lost 4 bases, and 8 bases lay between the germline ends. The CDR3 is 13 residues long. The CDR3 here is CASSDQINEKLFF. The CDR3 DNA is TGCGCCAGCAGCGATCAGATTAATGAAAAACTGTTTTTT.

This chain links TRBV30 with TRBJ1-1; 7 bases agree with TRBD1. CDR3 length equals 13 residues. J gave up 3 bases and V 8 bases, and 9 bases lay outside the gene matches. CDR1 and CDR2 from the germline V gene are GTSNPN and SVGIG (reference sequence). This chain's CDR3 is CAGTVALDTEAFF. The CDR3 DNA reads TGTGCCGGGACAGTTGCCCTTGACACTGAAGCTTTCTTT.

The chain links TRBV5-4 to TRBJ1-2; D is unresolved. Germline-derived CDR1 and CDR2 are SGHNT and YYREEE (reference sequence). The CDR3 length is 13 residues. Deletions cut 2 bases from V and 7 bases from J, with 12 bases between. CDR3 nucleotides: TGTGCCAGCAGCTTCTGGGCAGCCCTTGGCTACACCTTC. Its translation is CASSFWAALGYTF. The full variable domain, in which reference TRBV5-4 and TRBJ1-2 provide the parts outside the CDR3, is ETGVTQSPTHLIKTRGQQVTLRCSSQSGHNTVSWYQQALGQGPQFIFQYYREEENGRGNFPPRFSGLQFPNYSSELNVNALELDDSALYLCASSFWAALGYTFGSGTRLTVV.

This clone was detected once. The genes are TRBV11-2 and TRBJ2-5; the D is unclear. This CDR3 spans 13 amino acids. V was trimmed by 6 bases and J by 2 bases, leaving 10 bases between them. CDR1 and CDR2 (germline): SGHAT, FQNNGV. Here the CDR3 reads CASSRHRQETQYF. The CDR3 DNA is TGTGCCAGCAGTCGACACCGTCAAGAGACCCAGTACTTC.

This clone has only a few counts. The chain recombines TRBV28 with TRBJ1-4; TRBD1 is a possible D gene (6 bases). The germline CDR1 and CDR2 sequences are MDHEN and SYDVKM. The ends were cut back, 3 bases at V and 4 bases at J, with 18 bases in the middle. The CDR3 length is 17 residues. The CDR3 region has the DNA TGTGCCAGCAGTTTGGCCAATACAGGGTTCGGTAATGAAAAACTGTTTTTT. Amino acids: CASSLANTGFGNEKLFF.

The V gene is TRBV27, the J gene TRBJ2-3; D may be TRBD2 (6 bases). V was trimmed by 5 bases and J by 3 bases, leaving 21 bases between them. The CDR3 sequence is 17 residues long. The V gene's germline CDR1 is MNHEY and CDR2 SMNVEV (reference sequence). In DNA form, the CDR3 reads TGTGCCAGCAGTCCAGGTGGTAGCGGTTTTCTAACAGATACGCAGTATTTT. Residues: CASSPGGSGFLTDTQYF.

V is TRBV2 and J is TRBJ2-5, with D possibly TRBD2 on 6 matching bases. The length of the CDR3 is 14 residues. V lost 3 bases and J lost 5, with 13 bases in between. Per the germline V gene, CDR1 is SNHLY and CDR2 is FYNNEI. CDR3 nucleotides: TGTGCCAGCAGTGATTCCGGGGGTGTGGAGACCCAGTACTTC. Translation gives CASSDSGGVETQYF.

This chain uses TRBV11-2 with TRBJ1-3; 7 bases fit TRBD1. Germline V gene lookup returns CDR1 SGHAT and CDR2 FQNNGV. Unmatched junction bases numbered 2, after V lost 3 bases and J lost 3 bases. The CDR3 is 14 residues long. For the CDR3, the DNA is TGTGCCAGCAGCTTCTACAGGGGTGGAAACACCATATATTTT. Translated, it gives CASSFYRGGNTIYF.

This chain links TRBV19 with TRBJ2-4; TRBD1 agrees at 7 bases. Germline V gene sequence: CDR1 LNHDA, CDR2 SQIVND (reference sequence). The CDR3 length is 15 residues. J gave up 2 bases and V 6 bases, and 7 bases lay outside the gene matches. CDR3 sequence: CASRKQGTPKNIQYF. CDR3 bases: TGTGCCAGTAGAAAACAGGGGACCCCCAAAAACATTCAGTACTTC.

The J gene is TRBJ1-1, the V gene TRBV10-3; D might be TRBD1 (5 bases). This CDR3 is built from 15 residues. V lost 3 bases and J lost 1, with 12 bases in between. In germline, CDR1 is ENHRY, CDR2 SYGVKD. The CDR3 sequence: CAISDTKQGNTEAFF. The DNA for the CDR3 is TGTGCCATCAGTGACACGAAGCAGGGGAACACTGAAGCTTTCTTT.

This chain uses TRBV21-1 with TRBJ1-3. TRBV21-1 is annotated as a pseudogene. The CDR3 is 17 residues long. CDR3 sequence: CASSKGTVRTIGNTIYF. Here the CDR3 DNA reads TGTGCCAGCAGCAAAGGCACAGTCAGGACTATTGGAAACACCATATATTTT.

V is TRBV6-5 and J is TRBJ2-1, with 10 bases matching TRBD1. The junction had 7 bases not matched to a gene; V was cut back by 0 bases and J by 8 bases. The germline V gene has CDR1 MNHEY and CDR2 SVGAGI. There are 16 residues in the CDR3. The CDR3 loop reads CASSYSDRGRGYEQFF. CDR3 in DNA: TGTGCCAGCAGTTACTCTGACAGGGGGCGCGGTTATGAGCAGTTCTTC.

The rearrangement joins TRBV12-3 or TRBV12-4 to TRBJ1-2; TRBD1 might be the D (5 bases). Trimming took 8 bases from V and 3 from J, leaving 13 bases between them. This CDR3 spans 13 amino acids. The CDR3, as DNA: TGTGCCAGCGGAGTAACAGGTTACTATGGCTACACCTTC. It codes for CASGVTGYYGYTF.

V usage is TRBV5-5 and J usage is TRBJ1-2; 8 bases are a match to TRBD1. CDR1 is SGHKS, CDR2 YYEKEE, per germline (reference sequence). V lost 4 bases and J lost 4; bases outside the gene matches: 9. The length of the CDR3 is 15 residues. The CDR3 is CASSPGQGPFYGYTF. The CDR3 region has the DNA TGTGCCAGCAGCCCCGGACAGGGACCCTTCTATGGCTACACCTTC.

This rearrangement joins TRBV30 to TRBJ2-1; possible D gene TRBD1, 5 bases. The V and J ends lost 5 bases and 4 bases respectively, with 6 bases between them. The CDR3 has 11 amino acids. Germline V lookup: CDR1 GTSNPN, CDR2 SVGIG (reference sequence). CDR3 coding DNA: TGTGCCTGGGACAGTTACAATGAGCAGTTCTTC. Translated, it gives CAWDSYNEQFF.

The rearrangement uses TRBV29-1 and TRBJ1-2; D remains ambiguous. This CDR3 is built from 14 residues. Germline assignment: CDR1 SQVTM and CDR2 ANQGSEA. The germline V and J ends were trimmed by 4 bases and 0 bases, with 12 bases remaining between them. In nucleotides, the CDR3 is TGCAGCGTTGCGGAGGGTATTACTAACTATGGCTACACCTTC. Residues: CSVAEGITNYGYTF.

This clone occurred a few times. The chain links TRBV19 to TRBJ1-4; D possibly corresponds to TRBD1 (6 bases). V gave up 7 bases and J gave up 4 bases, with 10 bases separating them. The CDR3 length is 13 residues. Germline V CDR1 and CDR2: LNHDA, SQIVND (reference sequence). In DNA form, the CDR3 reads TGTGCCAGTACGGGACATATTAATGAAAAACTGTTTTTT. Its translation: CASTGHINEKLFF.

The V gene is TRBV6-5, the J gene TRBJ2-7; D not resolved. CDR3 length equals 14 residues. Germline V gene lookup returns CDR1 MNHEY and CDR2 SVGAGI. Trimming removed 0 bases from V and 0 bases from J, with 6 bases in between. The CDR3 region is CASSYSRLSYEQYF. DNA for the CDR3: TGTGCCAGCAGTTACTCGAGGCTCTCCTACGAGCAGTACTTC.

The chain carries TRBV20-1 and TRBJ2-2; 8 nucleotides align to TRBD1. The CDR3 contains 15 residues. CDR1 is DFQATT and CDR2 is SNEGSKA in the germline V gene (reference sequence). Trimming at V came to 3 bases and at J to 4 bases, leaving 7 bases not matched to a gene. The CDR3 loop reads CSASPEDRATGELFF. The DNA of the CDR3 is TGCAGTGCTAGTCCCGAGGACAGGGCCACCGGGGAGCTGTTTTTT.